Given below is one T cell receptor (beta chain) in context. Its cognate antigen is unknown. The data belong to a study of shared clonotypes between healthy human individuals. Study findings and constraints: The donor pool, a small one, limited the genetic and exposure-history diversity represented. Among donors, sharing of clonotypes was expected to be affected by sequencing depth.

The method was immunoSEQ multiplex PCR; TCRdb's version includes in-frame clones alone and lacks a portion of them. The sample comprises under 1,900,000 clones, 97% to 99% of which are singletons, and roughly 0.35% rests with the top ten. Recent acute infections and vaccinations were absent in the healthy HIV-negative adult donors. This CDR3 is built from 11 residues. The sequencing sample was made of naive CD4+ T cells sorted from blood. Regarding subset: CD45RA+ positively selected. The J gene is TRBJ2-2, the V gene TRBV21-1. TRBV21-1 is given as a pseudogene. The clonotype was recovered from a man aged 30 to 39 in good health. The CDR3 reads CASRNPGELFF. DNA for the CDR3: TGTGCCAGCCGCAACCCCGGGGAGCTGTTTTTT.